This T cell receptor beta chain was found in a study of cytomegalovirus exposure and HLA in healthy donors. General study results and limits: TCR beta sequences numbering some 17,000 were associated with HLA alleles at 0.05 false discovery rate in a later analysis. Altogether, 150 to 200 TCR beta chains were recorded as cytomegalovirus-associated. Serostatus for CMV was the only available immune exposure information. V- and J-gene trimming in TCR beta was tied to a missense DCLRE1C variant by an analysis performed later.

Primers: 60 Vbeta forward and 13 Jbeta reverse. The assay was immunoSEQ multiplex PCR, and TCRdb's table has in-frame clones only and misses some. The data hold about 200,000 clones, with about 13% observed a single time. Worth noting for this clone: Its matching antigen is unknown.

The CDR3 runs to 15 residues. Germline CDR1 SGDLS, CDR2 YYNGEE. The J segment lost 6 bases and the V segment lost 4 bases, leaving 10 bases of the junction unmatched. The V and J genes are TRBV9 and TRBJ1-2; 9 bases fit TRBD1. This clonotype originated in a man aged 45-65 years in good health and CMV-seropositive. Specimen: PBMCs. The CDR3 nucleotides read TGTGCCAGCAGCTCGGGACAGGGATTGATCAATGGCTACACCTTC. This encodes CASSSGQGLINGYTF.